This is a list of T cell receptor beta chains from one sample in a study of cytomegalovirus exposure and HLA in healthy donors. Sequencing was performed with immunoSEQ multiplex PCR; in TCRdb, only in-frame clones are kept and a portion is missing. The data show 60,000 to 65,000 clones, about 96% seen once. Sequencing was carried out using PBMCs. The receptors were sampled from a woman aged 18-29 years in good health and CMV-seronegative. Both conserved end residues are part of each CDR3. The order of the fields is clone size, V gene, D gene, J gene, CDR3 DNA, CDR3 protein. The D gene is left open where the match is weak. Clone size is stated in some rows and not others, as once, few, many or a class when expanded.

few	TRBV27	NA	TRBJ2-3	TGTGCCAGCAAGGCGGACTACTCAGATACGCAGTATTTT	CASKADYSDTQYF
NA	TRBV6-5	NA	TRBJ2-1	TGTGCCAGCAGTTACGGGTGGGGGGGCCACGGGGGTGAGCAGTTCTTC	CASSYGWGGHGGEQFF
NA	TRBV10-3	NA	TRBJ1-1	TGTGCCATCAGTGTAAGAGGGGGAGAAAACACTGAAGCTTTCTTT	CAISVRGGENTEAFF
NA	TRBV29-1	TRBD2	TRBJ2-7	TGCAGCGTTGTGCTAGCGGACCGCTACTACGAGCAGTACTTC	CSVVLADRYYEQYF
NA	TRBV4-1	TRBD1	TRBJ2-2	TGCGCCAGCAGCCAAGCCCCGGACAGGGCCGACGGCGGGGAGCTGTTTTTT	CASSQAPDRADGGELFF
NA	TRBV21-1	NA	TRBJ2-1	TGTGCCAGCCGCCCTAGCGGGAGGGGTTCCTACAATGAGCAGTTCTTC	CASRPSGRGSYNEQFF
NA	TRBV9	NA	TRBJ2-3	TGTGCCAGCAGCCCCTCGGGACACCACACAGATACGCAGTATTTT	CASSPSGHHTDTQYF
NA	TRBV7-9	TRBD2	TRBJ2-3	TGTGCCAGCAGCCCGGGCGGGGGTACGCAGTATTTT	CASSPGGGTQYF
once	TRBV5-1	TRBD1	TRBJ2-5	TGCGCCAGCAGCTTGGGGACAGGGCAAGAGACCCAGTACTTC	CASSLGTGQETQYF
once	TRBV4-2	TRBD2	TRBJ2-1	TGTGCCAGCAGCCCCTCCCTTCGGACTAGTTTTTACAATGAGCAGTTCTTC	CASSPSLRTSFYNEQFF
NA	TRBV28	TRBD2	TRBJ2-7	TGTGCCAGCAGTTTCTTACTAGCGGGAGAATGGTCCTACGAGCAGTACTTC	CASSFLLAGEWSYEQYF
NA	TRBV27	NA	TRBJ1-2	TGTGCCAGCACCCGTAGGGGAGGGCGGAATGGCTACACCTTC	CASTRRGGRNGYTF
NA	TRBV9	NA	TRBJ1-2	TGTGCCAGCAGCGTAGGACGGGATGGCTACACCTTC	CASSVGRDGYTF
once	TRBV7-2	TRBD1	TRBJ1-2	TGTGCCAGCAGCTGGACAGGGAACTATGGCTACACCTTC	CASSWTGNYGYTF
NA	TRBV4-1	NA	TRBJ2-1	TGCGCCAGCAGCCAAGACGCGACCTACAATGAGCAGTTCTTC	CASSQDATYNEQFF
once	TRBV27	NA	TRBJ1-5	TGTGCCAGCAGCCCCGCGGTCCGGGCCGGGAGGCAGCCCCAGCATTTT	CASSPAVRAGRQPQHF
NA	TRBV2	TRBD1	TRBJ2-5	TGTGCCAGCAGATGGACAGGGCGGACCCAGTACTTC	CASRWTGRTQYF
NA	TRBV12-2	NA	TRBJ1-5	TGTGCAAGTCGCTTAGGTTTGGGGGGGGGTCAGCCCCAGCATTTT	CASRLGLGGGQPQHF
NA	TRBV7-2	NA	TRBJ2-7	TGTGCCAGCAGCCACCCCAGGGGGGACGAGCAGTACTTC	CASSHPRGDEQYF
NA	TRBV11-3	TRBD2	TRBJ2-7	TGTGCCAGCAGCTTAGGAGGGGCTAGCGGGTCCTACGAGCAGTACTTC	CASSLGGASGSYEQYF
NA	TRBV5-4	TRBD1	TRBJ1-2	TGTGCCAGCAGCCCGCCGACAGGGGGCTTTTTGGGCTACACCTTC	CASSPPTGGFLGYTF
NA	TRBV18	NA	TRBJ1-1	TGTGCCAGCTCACTACAGGATATGAACACTGAAGCTTTCTTT	CASSLQDMNTEAFF
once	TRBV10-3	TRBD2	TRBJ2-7	TGTGCCACCGGACTAGCGGGAGGTAGTACGAGGGAGCAGTACTTC	CATGLAGGSTREQYF